One and the same sample provided the 5 T cell receptor beta chains below, sequenced in a study of T cell responses to AZD1222 COVID-19 vaccine. TCRdb keeps only in-frame clones here, not all; method: immunoSEQ multiplex PCR. The table lists 90,000 to 100,000 clones, more than 85% of them singletons. The sample here was peripheral blood, taken on day 0 of AZD1222 vaccination. The receptors were sampled from an adult in good health.

This clone occurred once. This chain connects TRBV24-1 to TRBJ2-1; the D is unclear. The CDR3 extends over 15 amino acids. Germline CDR1 is KGHDR and CDR2 is SFDVKD. Trimming stripped 9 bases from V and 3 bases from J, with 17 bases between. CDR3 nucleotide sequence: TGTGCCACCGGGGAAAGGGCTAGTCTCTACAATGAGCAGTTCTTC. It translates to CATGERASLYNEQFF.

The chain links TRBV9 to TRBJ1-4; D is possibly TRBD1 (5 bases). V was pared by 4 bases and J by 0 bases, with 16 bases between. The CDR3 is 17 amino acids. The V gene's germline CDR1 is SGDLS and CDR2 YYNGEE. CDR3 bases: TGTGCCAGCAGCAACCCGGGGGGGAGGGCAACTAATGAAAAACTGTTTTTT. Translating gives CASSNPGGRATNEKLFF.

This chain links TRBV4-2 with TRBJ1-3, with unresolved D. Trimming left V 0 bases short and J 2 bases short, with 14 bases between. This CDR3 is built from 17 residues. The germline gives CDR1 LGHNA, CDR2 YNFKEQ. Written as DNA, the CDR3 is TGTGCCAGCAGCCAAGATAAGGAGGGCTTCCCTGGAAACACCATATATTTT. Residues: CASSQDKEGFPGNTIYF.

This CDR3 reads CASSGRLNTEAFF. CDR3 DNA sequence: TGTGCCAGCAGTGGGCGTTTGAACACTGAAGCTTTCTTT. V usage is TRBV25-1 and J usage is TRBJ1-1; D gene unclear. Germline V gene sequence: CDR1 MGHDK, CDR2 SYGVNS. The CDR3 is 13 amino acids. The V end lost 4 bases, the J end lost 0 bases, and 6 bases lay between the germline ends.

This clone was seen only once. CDR3 DNA: TGTGCCAGCAGCCAATCGGCCTACGAGCAGTACTTC. Its translation: CASSQSAYEQYF. This chain links TRBV16 with TRBJ2-7; D not certain. In germline, CDR1 is KGHSY, CDR2 FQNENV. The V end was cut by 0 bases, the J end by 2 bases, with 2 bases between. The CDR3 totals 12 residues.